The 21 T cell receptor beta chains below all came from one sample that was sequenced in a study of blood T cells in healthy people across ages. A second PCR of 7 to 11 cycles used a sample-barcoded 5' primer and a J-beta primer mix. TCRdb re-called the 5' RACE reads with MiXCR, one entry per CDR3 protein. The table includes about 680,000 distinct CDR3 sequences, about 52% detected once. Sequencing used blood. The source is an older woman in good health.

In this sample, this clonotype turned up a few times. The rearrangement uses TRBV7-2 and TRBJ2-5; 7 positions agree with TRBD2. Germline values: CDR1 SGHTA, CDR2 FQGNSA. CDR3 length: 15 residues. Trimming removed 6 bases from V and 10 bases from J; junction bases left unmatched: 17. This CDR3 reads CASSKTGTNGEGQYF. The CDR3 nucleotides read TGTGCCAGCAGTAAAACAGGCACCAACGGGGAGGGCCAGTACTTC.

This clonotype turned up a few times. The V and J genes are TRBV5-1 and TRBJ2-7; D is unresolved. V was cut by 5 bases and J by 4 bases, with 13 bases left in between. This CDR3 spans 13 amino acids. Germline V lookup: CDR1 SGHRS, CDR2 YFSETQ. The CDR3, as DNA: TGCGCCAGCAGGTTACTCCCCTCATACGAGCAGTACTTC. Protein product: CASRLLPSYEQYF.

V and J are TRBV27 and TRBJ1-1; D unclear. Trimming removed 7 bases from V and 0 bases from J, with 12 bases in between. Germline V lookup: CDR1 MNHEY, CDR2 SMNVEV (reference sequence). The CDR3 runs to 14 residues. CDR3 amino acids: CASMSRRLNTEAFF. The DNA for the CDR3 is TGTGCCAGCATGAGCAGGAGATTGAACACTGAAGCTTTCTTT.

The rearrangement links TRBV5-6 to TRBJ2-7; weak D call: TRBD1 (6 bases). There are 13 residues in the CDR3. In germline, CDR1 is SGHDT, CDR2 YYEEEE. V was cut by 4 bases and J by 3 bases, with 11 bases left in between. The CDR3: CASSQGFYYEQYF. The CDR3 coding sequence is TGTGCCAGCAGCCAGGGGTTTTACTACGAGCAGTACTTC.

This clonotype was found a few times. This may be a read error, as it is one base from a much larger clone. The gene calls are TRBV4-2 and TRBJ2-3; 9 positions agree with TRBD2. Germline CDR1 is LGHNA and CDR2 is YNFKEQ. The CDR3 loop spans 17 amino acids. V lost 1 base and J lost 2; bases outside the gene matches: 7. CDR3 sequence: CASSQVSAGGYTDTQYF. The CDR3 coding sequence is TGTGCCAGCAGCCAAGTATCAGCGGGAGGATACACAGATACGCAGTATTTT.

The CDR3 is CASSWGSSGRGSYNEQFF. The CDR3, as DNA: TGTGCCAGCAGTTGGGGGTCTAGCGGGAGGGGATCCTACAATGAGCAGTTCTTC. V is TRBV28 and J is TRBJ2-1; TRBD2 matches 12 bases. V dropped 4 bases and J dropped 1; count of bases not matched to a gene: 8. Germline CDR1 is MDHEN and CDR2 is SYDVKM. This CDR3 comprises 18 residues.

The chain combines TRBV6-5 with TRBJ1-2, with 10 bases that match TRBD1. J gave up 4 bases and V 0 bases, and 2 bases lay outside the gene matches. CDR3 length: 15 amino acids. CDR1 is MNHEY, CDR2 SVGAGI, per germline. CDR3 coding DNA: TGTGCCAGCAGTTACTCGGGGACAGGGGTCTATGGCTACACCTTC. This translates into CASSYSGTGVYGYTF.

This chain joins TRBV9 and TRBJ2-7; D is possibly TRBD2 (7 bases). V was cut by 0 bases and J by 7 bases, with 20 bases left in between. The V gene's germline CDR1 is SGDLS and CDR2 YYNGEE. There are 16 residues in the CDR3. Here the CDR3 DNA reads TGTGCCAGCAGCGTAGAGCATGGGGGCAGCGGGGCGGAGCAGTACTTC. Protein: CASSVEHGGSGAEQYF. Complete variable domain (other parts from reference TRBV9 and TRBJ2-7): DSGVTQTPKHLITATGQRVTLRCSPRSGDLSVYWYQQSLDQGLQFLIQYYNGEERAKGNILERFSAQQFPDLHSELNLSSLELGDSALYFCASSVEHGGSGAEQYFGPGTRLTVT.

With regard to this clonotype: A single base separates this from a much larger clone, so it may be a read error. The chain uses TRBV29-1 and TRBJ2-7; 7 nucleotides align to TRBD2. The CDR3 loop spans 14 amino acids. V was clipped by 6 bases and J by 7 bases; unmatched bases: 15. Germline V gene sequence: CDR1 SQVTM, CDR2 ANQGSEA. The DNA of the CDR3 is TGCAGCGTCCTACGAGGGGAGGGGCACAATGAGCAGTACTTC. It specifies CSVLRGEGHNEQYF.

The CDR3 here is CASSSEQLAGVYNEQFF. The CDR3 DNA sequence: TGCGCCAGCAGCTCCGAGCAACTAGCGGGGGTTTACAATGAGCAGTTCTTC. The gene calls are TRBV5-1 and TRBJ2-1; TRBD2 aligns across 11 bases. In germline, CDR1 is SGHRS, CDR2 YFSETQ. This CDR3 contains 17 residues. J lost 4 bases, V lost 3 bases, and 9 bases had no gene match.

The J gene is TRBJ1-2, the V gene TRBV7-2; 9 nucleotides align to TRBD1. J gave up 2 bases and V 3 bases, and 4 bases lay outside the gene matches. The CDR3 is 15 amino acids. Germline CDR1 SGHTA, CDR2 FQGNSA. The CDR3 DNA sequence: TGTGCCAGCAGCTTTGTCGGGACAGGGAACTATGGCTACACCTTC. Protein: CASSFVGTGNYGYTF. The full variable domain, rest sourced from reference TRBV7-2 and TRBJ1-2, is GAGVSQSPSNKVTEKGKDVELRCDPISGHTALYWYRQSLGQGLEFLIYFQGNSAPDKSGLPSDRFSAERTGGSVSTLTIQRTQQEDSAVYLCASSFVGTGNYGYTFGSGTRLTVV.

This clonotype was found a few times. The CDR3 DNA is TGTGCCAGCAGCTTAGTGGCCGGCGGGGTCGGGGGCTACACCTTC. Translated: CASSLVAGGVGGYTF. This chain joins TRBV7-6 and TRBJ1-2; D is undetermined. The length of the CDR3 is 15 residues. The V and J ends lost 1 base and 8 bases respectively, with 17 bases between them. CDR1 is SGHVS and CDR2 is FNYEAQ in the germline V gene.

V gene TRBV29-1 combines with J gene TRBJ2-7; a possible D gene is TRBD2 (7 bases). This CDR3 has 14 amino acids. Germline V gives CDR1 SQVTM, CDR2 ANQGSEA. Trimming took off 6 bases at V and 1 base at J, with 16 bases between the two ends. The CDR3 is CSVAGDGGSYEQYF. The CDR3 nucleotides are TGCAGCGTCGCAGGGGACGGGGGGTCCTACGAGCAGTACTTC.

This clonotype was observed a few times. The chain employs TRBV28 and TRBJ2-4; D might be TRBD2 (5 bases). Per germline, CDR1 MDHEN and CDR2 SYDVKM. The ends were cut back, 2 bases at V and 13 bases at J, with 15 bases in the middle. The CDR3 spans 13 residues. CDR3 amino acids: CASSLAELEEQYF. The CDR3 region has the DNA TGTGCCAGCAGTTTAGCGGAATTGGAGGAGCAGTACTTC.

This chain links TRBV7-8 with TRBJ2-3, with a tentative D call TRBD2 (6 bases). In germline, CDR1 is SGHVS, CDR2 FQNEAQ. CDR3 size: 18 residues. The germline V and J ends were trimmed by 6 bases and 2 bases, with 24 bases remaining between them. CDR3 loop: CASSPGIRTTRNTDTQYF. CDR3 sequence (DNA): TGTGCCAGCAGTCCAGGGATACGGACTACGCGGAACACAGATACGCAGTATTTT.

Ten or more counts support this clonotype. The chain couples TRBV29-1 to TRBJ1-1; D is undetermined. Germline CDR1 SQVTM, CDR2 ANQGSEA. Trimming took 4 bases from V and 5 from J, leaving 8 bases between them. The CDR3 length is 11 residues. The CDR3 loop reads CSVVKGTEAFF. Written as DNA, the CDR3 is TGCAGCGTTGTGAAAGGTACTGAAGCTTTCTTT.

The rearrangement links TRBV3-1 to TRBJ2-3; tentative D call: TRBD2 (6 bases). The V gene lost 3 bases and the J gene lost 10 bases, with 17 bases spanning the gap. Germline V gene lookup returns CDR1 LGHDT and CDR2 YNNKEL (reference sequence). The CDR3 runs 14 residues. The CDR3, as DNA: TGTGCCAGCAGCCACTCGGGACTCTCCAATCCGCAGTATTTT. Its translation is CASSHSGLSNPQYF.

Only a few counts were recorded for this clonotype. V gene TRBV7-8 combines with J gene TRBJ2-7, with D possibly being TRBD1 (5 bases). The CDR3 runs 13 residues. Trimming took off 5 bases at V and 2 bases at J, with 10 bases between the two ends. Germline values: CDR1 SGHVS, CDR2 FQNEAQ. CDR3 DNA: TGTGCCAGCAGCGTCAGGGTTACCTACGAGCAGTACTTC. Amino acids: CASSVRVTYEQYF.

This chain uses TRBV4-1 with TRBJ2-1; D might be TRBD1 (6 bases). Germline V gene lookup returns CDR1 MGHRA and CDR2 YSYEKL. The CDR3 is made up of 13 amino acids. V lost 4 bases, J lost 6 bases, and 10 bases lay in between. In DNA form, the CDR3 reads TGCGCCAGCAGCCTAGGACAGACCAATGAGCAGTTCTTC. Protein sequence: CASSLGQTNEQFF.

V is TRBV7-2 and J is TRBJ1-2; 9 nucleotides match TRBD1. In germline, CDR1 is SGHTA, CDR2 FQGNSA. The CDR3 is made up of 14 amino acids. Unmatched junction bases numbered 8, after V lost 5 bases and J lost 7 bases. The CDR3 DNA reads as TGTGCCAGCAGCCGCGGACAGGGGTTAGGTGGCTACACCTTC. It translates to CASSRGQGLGGYTF.

V and J are TRBV4-2 and TRBJ2-1; 8 nucleotides match TRBD2. The end of the DNA aligns better with TRBJ2-7, so the J call may be wrong. This CDR3 is built from 16 residues. CDR1 LGHNA and CDR2 YNFKEQ come from the germline V gene. The CDR3: CASSQEAGGRYNEQYF. In DNA form, the CDR3 reads TGTGCCAGCAGCCAAGAGGCGGGAGGACGATACAATGAGCAGTACTTC.